These T cell receptor beta chains were read from a single sample in a study of T cell responses to AZD1222 COVID-19 vaccine. This table comes from immunoSEQ multiplex PCR, and its TCRdb copy is limited to in-frame clones, with some not included. The sample lists 95,000 to 110,000 clones, about 85% seen once, with approximately 4.3% in the top ten. Sequencing used peripheral blood, obtained on day 0 of AZD1222 vaccination. These TCRs come from an adult in good health. Each CDR3 is given without its conserved first and last residue. Each record gives: J gene, CDR3 length, V gene, CDR3 protein.

>TRBJ1-4|14|TRBV6-1
ASSDLQGPTNEKLF
>TRBJ2-2|11|TRBV10-3
AGRQANTGELF
>TRBJ2-1|12|TRBV6-5
ASSAGDRAGEQF
>TRBJ2-1|14|TRBV15
ATMLRGRGGSNEQF
>TRBJ1-2|11|TRBV4-2
ASSQGVDYGYT
>TRBJ2-7|12|TRBV5-4
ASSSTSQSYEQY
>TRBJ2-7|12|TRBV30
AWSGTGTFYEQY
>TRBJ1-1|12|TRBV7-2
ASSLDRLNTEAF
>TRBJ2-1|11|TRBV11-1
ASSFGLYNEQF
>TRBJ1-2|14|TRBV25-1
ASSPPPNRDSYGYT
>TRBJ1-4|12|TRBV25-1
ASSELGVNEKLF
>TRBJ1-1|12|TRBV5-1
ASSFGQGNTEAF
>TRBJ2-1|13|TRBV30
AWSVRLAADNEQF
>TRBJ2-5|12|TRBV19
ASSIVGIQETQY
>TRBJ1-4|13|TRBV7-9
ASSRTGVSLEKLF
>TRBJ2-3|12|TRBV7-2
ASSQSPTSGTQY
>TRBJ2-1|13|TRBV20-1
SASLALSSYNEQF
>TRBJ2-5|13|TRBV29-1
SVEPTSGDQETQY
>TRBJ1-6|12|TRBV7-2
ASGEQGGNSPLH
>TRBJ2-1|13|TRBV30
ACQGDLGTYNEQF
>TRBJ2-7|14|TRBV14
ASSLLRHTKGHEQY
>TRBJ2-7|14|TRBV4-2
ASSLQRGDTAYEQY
>TRBJ1-1|13|TRBV27
ASKPTGRMNTEAF
>TRBJ1-4|16|TRBV11-3
ASSLRGQGTRGNEKLF
>TRBJ1-1|13|TRBV9
ASSVEGTGSTEAF
>TRBJ1-1|14|TRBV10-3
AIRPGQGFMNTEAF
>TRBJ2-7|14|TRBV3-1/TRBV3-2
ASSQGARTGRYEQY
>TRBJ2-7|13|TRBV27
ASSLWPFTSYEQY
>TRBJ2-3|13|TRBV3-1/TRBV3-2
ASSPDRVGTDTQY
>TRBJ2-3|11|TRBV5-1
ASSVEGADTQY
>TRBJ2-7|9|TRBV27
ASSGPWEQY
>TRBJ1-5|10|TRBV7-2
ASSLVGGAQH
>TRBJ1-1|11|TRBV9
ASSVEGNTEAF
>TRBJ2-7|13|TRBV3-1/TRBV3-2
ASSQGATKTYEQY
>TRBJ1-3|12|TRBV14
ASSQGNTGNTIY
>TRBJ2-2|14|TRBV4-2
ASSQAGERNTGELF
>TRBJ2-7|15|TRBV7-2
ASSLEGRGVTRGEQY
>TRBJ2-2|14|TRBV11-1
ASSLGRGQRTGELF
>TRBJ2-7|17|TRBV5-6
ASSLAWGLTGSTDYEQY
>TRBJ1-2|12|TRBV6-5
ASSYRTDSDGYT
>TRBJ2-7|13|TRBV18
ASSPETGISYEQY
>TRBJ1-6|13|TRBV30
AWRGTGSYNSPLH
>TRBJ1-6|16|TRBV9
ASSVDPTGPGANSPLH
>TRBJ2-7|12|TRBV6-5
ASTKGQGLYEQY
>TRBJ1-2|12|TRBV5-4
ASSLQGYNYGYT
>TRBJ1-6|16|TRBV7-3
ASSDNLVWGRYNSPLH
>TRBJ2-7|9|TRBV25-1
ASGRLYEQY
>TRBJ1-1|11|TRBV10-1
ANLITSCTEAF
>TRBJ2-7|13|TRBV19
ASGSVGGKFYEQY
>TRBJ2-4|14|TRBV15
ATSRGSPRMGTIQY
>TRBJ2-1|16|TRBV7-6
ASSPGTSVGGSYNEQF
>TRBJ2-7|15|TRBV6-2/TRBV6-3
ASSSVGTSGRSGEQY
>TRBJ1-2|15|TRBV18
ASSPLPTRDRDYGYT